The 16 T cell receptor beta chains given below trace back to one sample, sequenced in a study of blood T cells in healthy people across ages. For the second PCR, which ran for roughly 6 to 12 cycles, a sample-barcoded 5' primer and a J-beta primer mix were used. One entry per CDR3 protein, called by TCRdb with MiXCR from the 5' RACE reads. The sample yields about 1.5 million distinct CDR3 sequences, approximately 42% seen once. Material for sequencing was blood. The receptors originated from a young woman in good health.

The chain is built from TRBV19 and TRBJ2-1; D gene unclear. Trimming shortened V by 7 bases and J by 4 bases, and 11 bases separated the two germline ends. The germline gives CDR1 LNHDA, CDR2 SQIVND (reference sequence). CDR3 length equals 13 residues. The CDR3 spells CASTGSQYNEQFF. The DNA of the CDR3 is TGTGCCAGTACGGGCAGTCAGTACAATGAGCAGTTCTTC.

The J gene is TRBJ2-3, the V gene TRBV3-1; TRBD2 matches 10 bases. The germline V gene encodes CDR1 LGHDT and CDR2 YNNKEL (reference sequence). The CDR3 extends over 16 amino acids. V was pared by 0 bases and J by 7 bases, with 7 bases of the junction left unmatched. The CDR3 DNA is TGTGCCAGCAGCCAAGACTGGCTAGCGGGAGTCAATACGCAGTATTTT. Translating it yields CASSQDWLAGVNTQYF.

Here the CDR3 DNA reads TGCGCCAGCAGCCAAGTATTCGACAGCTCCTACGAGCAGTACTTC. The encoded protein is CASSQVFDSSYEQYF. The chain is built from TRBV4-3 and TRBJ2-7, with D perhaps matching TRBD1 (5 bases). The ends were cut back, 1 base at V and 0 bases at J, with 10 bases in the middle. The CDR3 covers 15 residues. In germline, CDR1 is LGHNA, CDR2 YSLEER.

This chain uses TRBV5-1 with TRBJ2-3; D unresolved. Trimming removed 1 base from V and 1 base from J, with 7 bases in between. Looked up from germline, CDR1 is SGHRS and CDR2 is YFSETQ. The CDR3 runs to 14 residues. CDR3 nucleotide sequence: TGCGCCAGCAGCTTGCAGATCCGCACAGATACGCAGTATTTT. Protein sequence: CASSLQIRTDTQYF. The whole variable domain, filled in from reference TRBV5-1 and TRBJ2-3, reads KAGVTQTPRYLIKTRGQQVTLSCSPISGHRSVSWYQQTPGQGLQFLFEYFSETQRNKGNFPGRFSGRQFSNSRSEMNVSTLELGDSALYLCASSLQIRTDTQYFGPGTRLTVL.

This chain links TRBV25-1 with TRBJ2-1; TRBD2 agrees at 15 bases. In germline, CDR1 is MGHDK, CDR2 SYGVNS. With V trimmed by 6 bases and J by 8 bases, 8 bases remained unmatched. CDR3 size: 16 residues. The CDR3 protein is CASREGLAGGGDEQFF. The CDR3 coding sequence is TGTGCCAGCAGGGAGGGACTAGCGGGAGGAGGTGATGAGCAGTTCTTC.

The chain has TRBV24-1 and TRBJ2-5; the D is unclear. Germline CDR1 reads KGHDR; CDR2 reads SFDVKD. This CDR3 is 12 amino acids long. Trimming left V 6 bases short and J 0 bases short, with 4 bases between. In nucleotides, the CDR3 is TGTGCCACCAGTTCCGACCAAGAGACCCAGTACTTC. It is translated as CATSSDQETQYF.

The table lists this clonotype with a few counts. The CDR3 loop reads CASTVAVKGYEQYF. CDR3 nucleotide sequence: TGTGCCAGCACCGTTGCGGTCAAGGGCTACGAGCAGTACTTC. The V call is TRBV6-6, the J call TRBJ2-4; unclear D gene. The J call is in doubt because the DNA end fits TRBJ2-7 better. Germline CDR1 is MNHNY and CDR2 is SVGAGI (reference sequence). The CDR3 is 14 residues long.

This clonotype appeared a few times. Sequence at one end of the junction differs from germline and may be a read error. The V gene is TRBV4-1, the J gene TRBJ2-7, with a tentative D call TRBD2 (6 bases). CDR1 and CDR2 (germline): MGHRA, YSYEKL. The CDR3 spans 16 residues. CDR3: CASSQDGGSSSHEQYF. As DNA, the CDR3 is TGCGCCAGCAGCCAAGACGGGGGATCCTCCTCCCACGAGCAGTACTTC.

V gene TRBV29-1 combines with J gene TRBJ1-1; no clear D gene. Trimming left V 6 bases short and J 3 bases short, with 20 bases between. The length of the CDR3 is 15 residues. CDR1 SQVTM and CDR2 ANQGSEA come from the germline V gene. This chain's CDR3 is CSVANEWRVYTEAFF. The CDR3 DNA is TGCAGCGTCGCAAACGAATGGAGGGTCTACACTGAAGCTTTCTTT.

The chain links TRBV5-1 to TRBJ2-3; maybe TRBD1 (5 bases). Looked up from germline, CDR1 is SGHRS and CDR2 is YFSETQ. Trimming left V 1 base short and J 2 bases short, with 11 bases between. The CDR3 is made up of 15 amino acids. Written as DNA, the CDR3 is TGCGCCAGCAGCTTGCTCGACAGATCCACAGATACGCAGTATTTT. It yields the protein CASSLLDRSTDTQYF.

This clonotype was observed at least ten times. This chain joins TRBV2 and TRBJ2-2; 7 bases match TRBD1. The V segment lost 10 bases and the J segment 5 bases; nucleotides outside the gene matches: 7. The length of the CDR3 is 13 residues. Germline loops: CDR1 SNHLY, CDR2 FYNNEI. The CDR3 loop is CAIQGQGTGELFF. The CDR3, as DNA: TGTGCCATACAGGGGCAAGGAACCGGGGAGCTGTTTTTT.

V gene TRBV7-2 combines with J gene TRBJ2-5, with D perhaps matching TRBD1 (6 bases). The V gene's germline CDR1 is SGHTA and CDR2 FQGNSA. This CDR3 region has 14 residues. V was clipped by 7 bases and J by 1 base, with 13 bases between them. CDR3 amino acids: CASILNRAQETQYF. CDR3 in DNA: TGTGCCAGCATTCTCAACAGGGCCCAAGAGACCCAGTACTTC.

This clonotype was observed a few times. A single base separates this from a much larger clone, so it may be a read error. V gene TRBV10-3 combines with J gene TRBJ2-1, with TRBD2 matching 9 bases. The DNA end favors TRBJ2-7, so the J call may be wrong. Germline assignment: CDR1 ENHRY and CDR2 SYGVKD. The CDR3 length is 16 residues. CDR3 sequence reads: CAISESAGGSYNEQYF. The CDR3 region has the DNA TGTGCCATCAGTGAGTCAGCGGGGGGCTCCTACAATGAGCAGTACTTC.

The chain links TRBV27 to TRBJ1-2; D remains unclear. Germline loops: CDR1 MNHEY, CDR2 SMNVEV (reference sequence). Trimming left V 6 bases short and J 4 bases short, with 15 bases between. The CDR3 spans 14 residues. The CDR3 nucleotides are TGTGCCAGCAGGCCGACATCGTGGGGCTATGGCTACACCTTC. Encoded protein: CASRPTSWGYGYTF.

The rearrangement joins TRBV7-9 to TRBJ1-1, with 7 bases aligning to TRBD1. CDR1 is SEHNR, CDR2 FQNEAQ, per germline (reference sequence). The CDR3 covers 14 residues. Trimming at V came to 4 bases and at J to 1 base, leaving 3 bases not matched to a gene. The CDR3 nucleotides read TGTGCCAGCAGCTCCCGGGACAGGAACACTGAAGCTTTCTTT. Its protein product is CASSSRDRNTEAFF.

This clonotype occurred a few times. This rearrangement joins TRBV10-3 to TRBJ1-1; D unclear. With 3 bases removed from V and 0 bases from J, the gap between germline ends came to 14 bases. CDR3 length equals 16 residues. Germline assignment: CDR1 ENHRY and CDR2 SYGVKD. CDR3 coding DNA: TGTGCCATCAGTGACAACCCATGGAGGTTGAACACTGAAGCTTTCTTT. It encodes CAISDNPWRLNTEAFF.